This T cell receptor (beta chain) was identified in a study of blood T cell repertoires in COVID-19. Study at large: There were acute and convalescent COVID-19 samples, and they came from the United States, Italy and Spain. T cells, B-cell-depleted T cells, or PBMCs provided the cDNA or gDNA that served as material.

This CDR3 is 16 amino acids long. Germline lookup yields CDR1 SGDLS and CDR2 YYNGEE. V dropped 6 bases and J dropped 5; count of bases not matched to a gene: 13. Original analysis: Counts of nucleated cells, estimated from reference gene primer amplification, were obtained. Clones were sequenced by immunoSEQ multiplex PCR, and TCRdb holds only the in-frame ones, with some missing. V and J calls and clone size follow that table, whereas D and trimming were derived from the DNA. The sample has some 110,000 clones; roughly 80% are singletons. Source material: peripheral blood. The V and J genes are TRBV9 and TRBJ2-5, with TRBD1 matching 10 bases. The TCR originated in a man between 65 and 85 years old with acute or convalescent COVID-19. Written as DNA, the CDR3 is TGTGCCAGCACCATCGGACAGGGGGGAACAGGCGAGACCCAGTACTTC. Translating it yields CASTIGQGGTGETQYF.